This T cell receptor beta chain appears in the sequencing data of a study of blood T cell repertoires in COVID-19. CDR1 and CDR2 from the germline V gene are SEHNR and FQNEAQ (reference sequence). Trimming removed 4 bases from V and 16 bases from J; junction bases left unmatched: 12. This CDR3 is 14 amino acids long. Sequencing was performed with immunoSEQ multiplex PCR; in TCRdb, only in-frame clones are kept and a portion is missing. The sample has roughly 200,000 clones, approximately 78% seen once. The chain uses TRBV7-9 and TRBJ1-4; 10 bases are shared with TRBD1. What was sequenced was peripheral blood. This clonotype was sampled from a woman older than 75 with active or convalescent COVID-19. CDR3 DNA sequence: TGTGCCAGCAGCTCGGACAGGGGGACGATAACTCCGTTTTTT. Translating gives CASSSDRGTITPFF. The full variable domain, its missing parts supplied by reference TRBV7-9 and TRBJ1-4, is DTGVSQNPRHKITKRGQNVTFRCDPISEHNRLYWYRQTLGQGPEFLTYFQNEAQLEKSRLLSDRFSAERPKGSFSTLEIQRTEQGDSAMYLCASSSDRGTITPFFGSGTQLSVL.